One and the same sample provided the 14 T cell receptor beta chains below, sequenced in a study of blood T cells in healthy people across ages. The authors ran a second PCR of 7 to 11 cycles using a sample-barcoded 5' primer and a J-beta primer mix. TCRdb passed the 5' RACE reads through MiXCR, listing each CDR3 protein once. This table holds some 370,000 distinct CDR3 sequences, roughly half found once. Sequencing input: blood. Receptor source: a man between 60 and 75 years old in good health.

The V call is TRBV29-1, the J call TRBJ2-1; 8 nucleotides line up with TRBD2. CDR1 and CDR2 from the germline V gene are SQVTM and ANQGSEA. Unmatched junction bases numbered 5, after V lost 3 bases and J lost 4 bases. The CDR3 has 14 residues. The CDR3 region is CSVDIAGIYNEQFF. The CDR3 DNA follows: TGCAGCGTTGATATAGCGGGGATTTACAATGAGCAGTTCTTC.

CDR3 nucleotides: TGTGCCAGCAGCTTGGTTAGGGCTGCCAGGGGGGAAGATACGCAGTATTTT. Amino acid sequence: CASSLVRAARGEDTQYF. The chain links TRBV5-6 to TRBJ2-3, with D perhaps TRBD1 (7 bases). CDR1 is SGHDT and CDR2 is YYEEEE in the germline V gene. This CDR3 contains 17 residues. V lost 0 bases, J lost 5 bases, and 19 bases lay in between. The whole variable domain, remainder taken from reference TRBV5-6 and TRBJ2-3, is DAGVTQSPTHLIKTRGQQVTLRCSPKSGHDTVSWYQQALGQGPQFIFQYYEEEERQRGNFPDRFSGHQFPNYSSELNVNALLLGDSALYLCASSLVRAARGEDTQYFGPGTRLTVL.

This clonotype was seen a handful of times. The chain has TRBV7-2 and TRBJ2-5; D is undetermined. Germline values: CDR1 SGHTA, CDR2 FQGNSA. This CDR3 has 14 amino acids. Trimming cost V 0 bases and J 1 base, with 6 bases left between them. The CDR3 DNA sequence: TGTGCCAGCAGCTTAGCACATGCCCAAGAGACCCAGTACTTC. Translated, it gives CASSLAHAQETQYF.

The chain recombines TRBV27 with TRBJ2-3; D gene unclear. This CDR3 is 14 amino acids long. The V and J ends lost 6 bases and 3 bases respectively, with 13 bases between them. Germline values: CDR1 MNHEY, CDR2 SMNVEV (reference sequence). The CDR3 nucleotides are TGTGCCAGCAGCTCAGGTTTTCGGACAGATACGCAGTATTTT. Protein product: CASSSGFRTDTQYF.

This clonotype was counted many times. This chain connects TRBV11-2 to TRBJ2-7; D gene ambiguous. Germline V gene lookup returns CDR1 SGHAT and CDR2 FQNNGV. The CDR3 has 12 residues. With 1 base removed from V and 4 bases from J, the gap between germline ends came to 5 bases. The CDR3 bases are TGTGCCAGCAGCTTAGGCATATACGAGCAGTACTTC. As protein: CASSLGIYEQYF.

The CDR3 DNA follows: TGTGCCAGCAGTGACGACGGAGACTACGAGCAGTACTTC. Translated: CASSDDGDYEQYF. The V gene is TRBV6-2 or TRBV6-3, the J gene TRBJ2-5; no clear D. The end of the DNA aligns better with TRBJ2-7, so the J call may be wrong. The CDR3 is made up of 13 amino acids. Germline V CDR1 and CDR2: MNHEY, SVGEGT.

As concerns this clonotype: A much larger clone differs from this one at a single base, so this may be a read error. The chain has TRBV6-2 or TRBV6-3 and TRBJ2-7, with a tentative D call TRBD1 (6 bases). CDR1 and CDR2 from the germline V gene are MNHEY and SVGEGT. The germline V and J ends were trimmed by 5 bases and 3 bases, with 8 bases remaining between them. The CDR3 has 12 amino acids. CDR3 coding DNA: TGTGCCAGCAGTGGACAGATCTACGAGCAGTACTTC. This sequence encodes CASSGQIYEQYF.

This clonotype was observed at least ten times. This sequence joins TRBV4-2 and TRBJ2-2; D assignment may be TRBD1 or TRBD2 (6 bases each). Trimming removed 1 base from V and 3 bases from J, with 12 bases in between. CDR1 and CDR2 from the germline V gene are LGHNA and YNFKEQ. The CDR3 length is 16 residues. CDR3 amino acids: CASSQGGGPDTGELFF. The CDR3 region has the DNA TGTGCCAGCAGCCAAGGTGGGGGGCCGGACACCGGGGAGCTGTTTTTT.

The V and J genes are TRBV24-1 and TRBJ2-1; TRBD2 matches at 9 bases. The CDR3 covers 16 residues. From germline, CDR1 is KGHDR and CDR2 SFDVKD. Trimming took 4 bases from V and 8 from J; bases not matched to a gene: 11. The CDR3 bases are TGTGCCACCAGTGACCAAGGGGGCGGGAGGGGATATGAGCAGTTCTTC. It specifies CATSDQGGGRGYEQFF.

The CDR3 sequence is CASSAEDYNEQFF. The CDR3 nucleotides are TGTGCCAGCAGTGCCGAGGACTACAATGAGCAGTTCTTC. The rearrangement links TRBV6-6 to TRBJ2-1; D is unclear. This CDR3 contains 13 residues. The V end was cut by 5 bases, the J end by 3 bases, with 8 bases between. Germline V CDR1 and CDR2: MNHNY, SVGAGI (reference sequence).

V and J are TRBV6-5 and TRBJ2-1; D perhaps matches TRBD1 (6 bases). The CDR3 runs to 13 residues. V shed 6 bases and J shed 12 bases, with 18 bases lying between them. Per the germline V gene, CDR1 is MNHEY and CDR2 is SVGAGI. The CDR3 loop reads CASRHGRGRGQFF. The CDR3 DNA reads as TGTGCCAGCAGACATGGCAGGGGCAGGGGGCAGTTCTTC.

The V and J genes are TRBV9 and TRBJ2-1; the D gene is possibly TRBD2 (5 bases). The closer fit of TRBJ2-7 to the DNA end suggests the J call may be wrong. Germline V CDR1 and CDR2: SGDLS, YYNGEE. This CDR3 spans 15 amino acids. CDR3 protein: CASSVGGSTYNEQYF. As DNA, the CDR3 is TGTGCCAGCAGCGTAGGAGGGTCTACCTACAATGAGCAGTACTTC.

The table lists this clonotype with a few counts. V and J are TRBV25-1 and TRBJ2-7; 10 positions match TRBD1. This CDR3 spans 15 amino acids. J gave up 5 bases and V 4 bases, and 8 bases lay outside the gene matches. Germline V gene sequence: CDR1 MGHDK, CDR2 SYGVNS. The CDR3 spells CASSASGTGVNEQYF. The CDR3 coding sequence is TGTGCCAGCAGTGCGTCCGGGACAGGGGTTAACGAGCAGTACTTC.

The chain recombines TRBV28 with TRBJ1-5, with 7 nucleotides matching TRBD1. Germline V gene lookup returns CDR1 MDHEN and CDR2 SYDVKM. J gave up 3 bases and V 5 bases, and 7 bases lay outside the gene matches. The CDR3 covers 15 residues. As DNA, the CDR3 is TGTGCCAGCAGTCCCGCCGGGACAGTCAATCAGCCCCAGCATTTT. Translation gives CASSPAGTVNQPQHF. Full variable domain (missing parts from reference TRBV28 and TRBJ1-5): DVKVTQSSRYLVKRTGEKVFLECVQDMDHENMFWYRQDPGLGLRLIYFSYDVKMKEKGDIPEGYSVSREKKERFSLILESASTNQTSMYLCASSPAGTVNQPQHFGDGTRLSIL.